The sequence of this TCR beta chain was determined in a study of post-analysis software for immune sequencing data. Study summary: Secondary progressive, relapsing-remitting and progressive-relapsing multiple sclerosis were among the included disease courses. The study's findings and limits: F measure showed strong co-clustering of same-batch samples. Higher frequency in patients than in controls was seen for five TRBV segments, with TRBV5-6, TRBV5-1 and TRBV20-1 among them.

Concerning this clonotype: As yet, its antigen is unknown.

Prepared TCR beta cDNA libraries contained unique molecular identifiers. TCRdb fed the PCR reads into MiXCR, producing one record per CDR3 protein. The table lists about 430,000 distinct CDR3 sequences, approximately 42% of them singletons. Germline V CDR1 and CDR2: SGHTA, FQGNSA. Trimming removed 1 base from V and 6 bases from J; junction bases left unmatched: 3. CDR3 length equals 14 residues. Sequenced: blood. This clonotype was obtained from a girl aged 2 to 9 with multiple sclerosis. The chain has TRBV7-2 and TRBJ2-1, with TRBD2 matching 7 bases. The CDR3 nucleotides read TGTGCCAGCAGCTTAGGGTCTAGCGGCAATGAGCAGTTCTTC. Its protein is CASSLGSSGNEQFF. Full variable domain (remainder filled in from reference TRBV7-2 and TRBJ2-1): GAGVSQSPSNKVTEKGKDVELRCDPISGHTALYWYRQSLGQGLEFLIYFQGNSAPDKSGLPSDRFSAERTGGSVSTLTIQRTQQEDSAVYLCASSLGSSGNEQFFGPGTRLTVL.